These T cell receptor beta chains were read from a single sample in a study of graft-versus-host responses after intestinal transplantation. Their antigen targets remain unknown. Clones were read by immunoSEQ multiplex PCR, and TCRdb kept only the in-frame ones, dropping some. The table includes some 100,000 clones, less than 90% detected once. Sequences were derived from unstimulated CD4+ T cells sorted from spleen or lymph node cells, sampled before transplant. These receptors all stem from a human donor who was the organ donor for an intestinal transplant. CDR3s include the opening cysteine and the closing phenylalanine or tryptophan. D genes are given only for firm matches. Not every row has a clone size; where given, it reads once, few, many or a size class.

V gene: TRBV5-1; D gene: -; CDR3 length: 15; clone size: -; J gene: TRBJ1-2; CDR3 protein: CASTTGHLNNYGYTF; CDR3 DNA: TGCGCCAGCACGACGGGACACCTAAATAACTATGGCTACACCTTC
V gene: TRBV27; D gene: -; CDR3 length: 13; clone size: few; J gene: TRBJ1-1; CDR3 protein: CASSYREGTEAFF; CDR3 DNA: TGTGCCAGCAGTTACAGGGAGGGCACTGAAGCTTTCTTT
V gene: TRBV30; D gene: -; CDR3 length: 12; clone size: -; J gene: TRBJ1-4; CDR3 protein: CAWSVSGEKLFF; CDR3 DNA: TGTGCCTGGAGTGTATCCGGCGAAAAACTGTTTTTT
V gene: TRBV18; D gene: -; CDR3 length: 15; clone size: -; J gene: TRBJ1-1; CDR3 protein: CASSFTGQGDTEAFF; CDR3 DNA: TGTGCCAGCTCATTTACCGGACAAGGCGACACTGAAGCTTTCTTT
V gene: TRBV7-9; D gene: -; CDR3 length: 14; clone size: once; J gene: TRBJ1-5; CDR3 protein: CASSLDGVGQPQHF; CDR3 DNA: TGTGCCAGCAGCCTAGATGGGGTTGGACAGCCCCAGCATTTT
V gene: TRBV6-1; D gene: TRBD1; CDR3 length: 14; clone size: -; J gene: TRBJ2-7; CDR3 protein: CASRDTGQELKQYF; CDR3 DNA: TGTGCCAGCAGGGACACGGGACAGGAGCTCAAGCAGTACTTC
V gene: TRBV4-1; D gene: TRBD1; CDR3 length: 18; clone size: -; J gene: TRBJ2-4; CDR3 protein: CASSQGGQGQVGKNIQYF; CDR3 DNA: TGCGCCAGCAGCCAAGGGGGACAGGGGCAGGTGGGCAAAAACATTCAGTACTTC
V gene: TRBV6-1; D gene: -; CDR3 length: 13; clone size: -; J gene: TRBJ1-1; CDR3 protein: CASIQGLSTEAFF; CDR3 DNA: TGTGCCAGCATTCAGGGGCTGAGCACTGAAGCTTTCTTT
V gene: TRBV2; D gene: -; CDR3 length: 12; clone size: -; J gene: TRBJ2-3; CDR3 protein: CASADFTDTQYF; CDR3 DNA: TGTGCCAGCGCCGACTTCACAGATACGCAGTATTTT
V gene: TRBV7-2; D gene: TRBD2; CDR3 length: 16; clone size: -; J gene: TRBJ2-7; CDR3 protein: CASSPPGLGLLFEQYF; CDR3 DNA: TGTGCCAGCAGCCCCCCCGGACTAGGGCTCCTTTTCGAGCAGTACTTC
V gene: TRBV19; D gene: -; CDR3 length: 14; clone size: -; J gene: TRBJ1-2; CDR3 protein: CASSSGAWDYGYTF; CDR3 DNA: TGTGCCAGTAGTTCTGGGGCCTGGGATTATGGCTACACCTTC
V gene: TRBV11-2; D gene: -; CDR3 length: 15; clone size: -; J gene: TRBJ2-6; CDR3 protein: CASRKELAGGNVLTF; CDR3 DNA: TGTGCCAGCAGGAAGGAACTGGCTGGTGGCAACGTCCTGACTTTC
V gene: TRBV11-2; D gene: TRBD2; CDR3 length: 16; clone size: -; J gene: TRBJ2-7; CDR3 protein: CASSHHARLAGAEQYF; CDR3 DNA: TGTGCCAGCAGTCACCACGCTAGACTAGCGGGGGCCGAGCAGTACTTC
V gene: TRBV9; D gene: -; CDR3 length: 15; clone size: -; J gene: TRBJ1-3; CDR3 protein: CASSAGHLTGNTIYF; CDR3 DNA: TGTGCCAGCAGCGCCGGACACCTCACTGGAAACACCATATATTTT
V gene: TRBV2; D gene: -; CDR3 length: 12; clone size: -; J gene: TRBJ1-2; CDR3 protein: CASGARGYGYTF; CDR3 DNA: TGTGCCAGCGGCGCCAGGGGCTATGGCTACACCTTC
V gene: TRBV7-9; D gene: -; CDR3 length: 14; clone size: once; J gene: TRBJ1-1; CDR3 protein: CASSLTSGDTEAFF; CDR3 DNA: TGTGCCAGCAGCTTAACGAGTGGGGACACTGAAGCTTTCTTT
V gene: TRBV29-1; D gene: -; CDR3 length: 12; clone size: -; J gene: TRBJ1-2; CDR3 protein: CSAHTGNYGYTF; CDR3 DNA: TGCAGCGCCCACACAGGGAACTATGGCTACACCTTC
V gene: TRBV20-1; D gene: -; CDR3 length: 11; clone size: -; J gene: TRBJ1-1; CDR3 protein: CSASGNTEAFF; CDR3 DNA: TGCAGTGCTAGCGGGAACACTGAAGCTTTCTTT
V gene: TRBV2; D gene: TRBD1; CDR3 length: 15; clone size: -; J gene: TRBJ1-1; CDR3 protein: CASNIQGILGTEAFF; CDR3 DNA: TGTGCCAGTAACATACAGGGGATTTTGGGCACTGAAGCTTTCTTT
V gene: TRBV19; D gene: -; CDR3 length: 14; clone size: -; J gene: TRBJ2-1; CDR3 protein: CASSPLGGLTEQFF; CDR3 DNA: TGTGCCAGTAGTCCCTTGGGCGGGTTAACTGAGCAGTTCTTC
V gene: TRBV27; D gene: TRBD2; CDR3 length: 16; clone size: -; J gene: TRBJ2-5; CDR3 protein: CASSFRAAGGQETQYF; CDR3 DNA: TGTGCCAGCAGTTTTCGGGCAGCGGGGGGGCAGGAGACCCAGTACTTC
V gene: TRBV6-1; D gene: -; CDR3 length: 17; clone size: -; J gene: TRBJ2-6; CDR3 protein: CASSELHGSSGANVLTF; CDR3 DNA: TGTGCCAGCAGTGAACTCCACGGTAGCTCTGGGGCCAACGTCCTGACTTTC
V gene: TRBV6-5; D gene: -; CDR3 length: 14; clone size: -; J gene: TRBJ1-5; CDR3 protein: CASSSMGSNQPQHF; CDR3 DNA: TGTGCCAGCAGTTCTATGGGTAGCAATCAGCCCCAGCATTTT
V gene: TRBV5-1; D gene: TRBD1; CDR3 length: 16; clone size: -; J gene: TRBJ2-7; CDR3 protein: CASSLEAGTGAYEQYF; CDR3 DNA: TGCGCCAGCAGCTTGGAGGCCGGGACAGGGGCCTACGAGCAGTACTTC
V gene: TRBV2; D gene: TRBD1; CDR3 length: 15; clone size: -; J gene: TRBJ1-5; CDR3 protein: CASSARTGGNQPQHF; CDR3 DNA: TGTGCCAGCAGTGCCCGGACAGGGGGGAATCAGCCCCAGCATTTT
V gene: TRBV28; D gene: TRBD1; CDR3 length: 13; clone size: -; J gene: TRBJ2-1; CDR3 protein: CASQGAGYNEQFF; CDR3 DNA: TGTGCCAGCCAGGGGGCAGGCTACAATGAGCAGTTCTTC
V gene: TRBV4-1; D gene: TRBD2; CDR3 length: 18; clone size: -; J gene: TRBJ2-1; CDR3 protein: CASSLGGLAGSTYNEQFF; CDR3 DNA: TGCGCCAGCAGCCTCGGGGGACTAGCGGGGTCCACCTACAATGAGCAGTTCTTC
V gene: TRBV10-3; D gene: -; CDR3 length: 15; clone size: -; J gene: TRBJ1-1; CDR3 protein: CAISESGGWGAGAFF; CDR3 DNA: TGTGCCATCAGTGAGTCAGGTGGTTGGGGGGCCGGGGCTTTCTTT
V gene: TRBV6-5; D gene: TRBD1; CDR3 length: 14; clone size: -; J gene: TRBJ2-7; CDR3 protein: CASSYSGTGDEQYF; CDR3 DNA: TGTGCCAGCAGTTACTCCGGGACAGGGGACGAGCAGTACTTC
V gene: TRBV14; D gene: TRBD1; CDR3 length: 17; clone size: -; J gene: TRBJ2-6; CDR3 protein: CASSQLDRSSGANVLTF; CDR3 DNA: TGTGCCAGCAGCCAACTGGACAGGTCTTCTGGGGCCAACGTCCTGACTTTC
V gene: TRBV4-2; D gene: -; CDR3 length: 16; clone size: -; J gene: TRBJ1-3; CDR3 protein: CASSQETELSGNTIYF; CDR3 DNA: TGTGCCAGCAGCCAAGAAACGGAGCTCTCTGGAAACACCATATATTTT
V gene: TRBV19; D gene: -; CDR3 length: 14; clone size: -; J gene: TRBJ1-1; CDR3 protein: CASSAQGWDTEAFF; CDR3 DNA: TGTGCCAGTAGTGCCCAGGGGTGGGACACTGAAGCTTTCTTT
V gene: TRBV23-1; D gene: -; CDR3 length: 11; clone size: -; J gene: TRBJ1-5; CDR3 protein: CASTRYQPQHF; CDR3 DNA: TGCGCCAGCACCAGGTATCAGCCCCAGCATTTT
V gene: TRBV18; D gene: -; CDR3 length: 16; clone size: once; J gene: TRBJ2-1; CDR3 protein: CASSPPGGEIGGEQFF; CDR3 DNA: TGTGCCAGCTCACCACCAGGGGGAGAAATTGGTGGTGAGCAGTTCTTC
V gene: TRBV4-2; D gene: -; CDR3 length: 15; clone size: few; J gene: TRBJ2-5; CDR3 protein: CASSPSYRSKETQYF; CDR3 DNA: TGTGCCAGCAGCCCAAGCTACAGGTCTAAAGAGACCCAGTACTTC
V gene: TRBV5-1; D gene: -; CDR3 length: 14; clone size: -; J gene: TRBJ2-3; CDR3 protein: CASSLAKHTDTQYF; CDR3 DNA: TGCGCCAGCAGCTTGGCCAAACACACAGATACGCAGTATTTT
V gene: TRBV21-1; D gene: -; CDR3 length: 13; clone size: -; J gene: TRBJ2-7; CDR3 protein: CASRRAQFYEQYF; CDR3 DNA: TGTGCCAGCAGAAGGGCACAGTTCTACGAGCAGTACTTC
V gene: TRBV18; D gene: -; CDR3 length: 14; clone size: once; J gene: TRBJ1-3; CDR3 protein: CASSPGFSGNTIYF; CDR3 DNA: TGTGCCAGCTCACCGGGTTTCTCTGGAAACACCATATATTTT
V gene: TRBV28; D gene: -; CDR3 length: 14; clone size: -; J gene: TRBJ2-6; CDR3 protein: CASRGDSGANVLTF; CDR3 DNA: TGTGCCAGCAGGGGGGACTCTGGGGCCAACGTCCTGACTTTC
V gene: TRBV5-4; D gene: -; CDR3 length: 13; clone size: -; J gene: TRBJ1-2; CDR3 protein: CASSLVEGGGYTF; CDR3 DNA: TGTGCCAGCAGCTTGGTAGAGGGGGGGGGCTACACCTTC
V gene: TRBV5-1; D gene: TRBD1; CDR3 length: 14; clone size: -; J gene: TRBJ1-4; CDR3 protein: CASSTGTGNEKLFF; CDR3 DNA: TGCGCCAGCAGCACCGGGACAGGGAATGAAAAACTGTTTTTT
V gene: TRBV6-4; D gene: -; CDR3 length: 15; clone size: -; J gene: TRBJ2-3; CDR3 protein: CASSENGGSTDTQYF; CDR3 DNA: TGTGCCAGCAGTGAAAACGGGGGTAGTACAGATACGCAGTATTTT
V gene: TRBV28; D gene: -; CDR3 length: 13; clone size: -; J gene: TRBJ1-2; CDR3 protein: CASSEGGDYGYTF; CDR3 DNA: TGTGCCAGCAGCGAGGGCGGGGACTATGGCTACACCTTC
V gene: TRBV5-1; D gene: -; CDR3 length: 12; clone size: -; J gene: TRBJ1-6; CDR3 protein: CASRVDNSPLHF; CDR3 DNA: TGCGCCAGCAGGGTCGATAATTCACCCCTCCACTTT
V gene: TRBV6-1; D gene: TRBD1; CDR3 length: 15; clone size: -; J gene: TRBJ1-5; CDR3 protein: CASRGDSRSNQPQHF; CDR3 DNA: TGTGCCAGCAGGGGGGACAGTAGGAGCAATCAGCCCCAGCATTTT
V gene: TRBV5-1; D gene: TRBD1; CDR3 length: 15; clone size: -; J gene: TRBJ1-2; CDR3 protein: CASSLGDRELNGYTF; CDR3 DNA: TGCGCCAGCAGCTTAGGGGACAGGGAACTCAATGGCTACACCTTC